The 28 T cell receptor beta chains below come from one sample, sequenced in a study of human T cells and chemical hapten exposure. Each CDR3 protein gets one entry after TCRdb re-called the RACE reads with MiXCR. Here the sample spans about 270,000 distinct CDR3 sequences, approximately 8% being singletons. Time point defined: pre-sensitization, week 0. The treatment was: therapeutic diphenylcyclopropenone sensitization with weekly scalp DPC. This material consisted of whole blood, taken in connection with sensitization to the hapten diphenylcyclopropenone (DPC). The receptor set was obtained from a young man with alopecia areata. Some clones in this sample may be carry-over from other donors' samples.

The rearrangement uses TRBV5-1 and TRBJ2-3, with 8 bases that match TRBD2. Germline V CDR1 and CDR2: SGHRS, YFSETQ. The CDR3 contains 15 residues. The junction had 4 bases not matched to a gene; V was cut back by 3 bases and J by 1 base. The CDR3 nucleotides read TGCGCCAGCAGCTATGGTAGCGGGGGCACAGATACGCAGTATTTT. This sequence encodes CASSYGSGGTDTQYF.

This clonotype came up many times. This sequence joins TRBV12-3 or TRBV12-4 and TRBJ1-5; 7 nucleotides match TRBD1. With 5 bases clipped from V and 0 bases from J, the junction kept 7 bases outside the gene matches. The CDR3 consists of 16 residues. The CDR3 nucleotides read TGTGCCAGCAGTCCCCGGGACAGTAGTAGCAATCAGCCCCAGCATTTT. It translates to CASSPRDSSSNQPQHF.

The sample holds a few counts of this clonotype. The CDR3 region has the DNA TGCGCCAGCAGCTTGGAGACAGACCGGCCGGAGCTGTTTTTT. Its translation is CASSLETDRPELFF. The V call is TRBV5-1, the J call TRBJ2-2; D perhaps matches TRBD1 (5 bases). Trimming removed 0 bases from V and 10 bases from J, with 13 bases in between. The CDR3 runs 14 residues. CDR1 SGHRS and CDR2 YFSETQ come from the germline V gene.

The chain links TRBV2 to TRBJ2-5; TRBD2 is a possible D gene (7 bases). CDR3 length equals 14 residues. The V gene lost 8 bases and the J gene lost 6 bases, with 19 bases spanning the gap. Germline lookup yields CDR1 SNHLY and CDR2 FYNNEI. The CDR3 region has the DNA TGTGCCAGCGAAAAACTCGGGGGGCCCAAGACCCAGTACTTC. Protein product: CASEKLGGPKTQYF.

This clonotype was found a few times. V gene TRBV5-5 combines with J gene TRBJ2-7; TRBD1 aligns across 8 bases. The CDR3 is made up of 14 amino acids. Per germline, CDR1 SGHKS and CDR2 YYEKEE (reference sequence). The ends lost 0 bases at V and 4 bases at J; junction bases unmatched: 3. The CDR3 protein is CASSLGTGIYEQYV. The DNA of the CDR3 is TGTGCCAGCAGCTTGGGGACAGGGATATACGAGCAGTACGTC.

The table lists this clonotype with a few counts. J is TRBJ1-5 and V is TRBV4-1; D unclear. The CDR3 loop spans 18 amino acids. Trimming removed 1 base from V and 0 bases from J, with 16 bases in between. CDR1 and CDR2 (germline): MGHRA, YSYEKL. The CDR3 loop is CASSQAGLPAISNQPQHF. DNA of the CDR3: TGCGCCAGCAGCCAAGCCGGGCTCCCCGCTATTAGCAATCAGCCCCAGCATTTT.

This clonotype was seen a few times. The chain recombines TRBV7-2 with TRBJ2-7, with D unresolved. CDR3 length equals 13 residues. The germline V and J ends were trimmed by 0 bases and 3 bases, with 6 bases remaining between them. CDR1 SGHTA and CDR2 FQGNSA come from the germline V gene. In nucleotides, the CDR3 is TGTGCCAGCAGCTTAGCCACCAACTACGAGCAGTACTTC. Its protein is CASSLATNYEQYF.

The table lists this clonotype with a few counts. The V call is TRBV10-2, the J call TRBJ1-1; D not resolved. V was pared by 3 bases and J by 8 bases, with 19 bases between. The CDR3 length is 15 residues. Germline CDR1 WSHSY, CDR2 SAAADI. CDR3 bases: TGCGCCAGCAGTGAAGGGTACGGAGCCTATGAAGAAGCTTTCTTT. Its protein product is CASSEGYGAYEEAFF.

The chain is built from TRBV29-1 and TRBJ2-2; 8 nucleotides align to TRBD1. V lost 7 bases to trimming and J lost 6 bases; unmatched junction nucleotides: 4. The CDR3 contains 12 residues. Germline V gives CDR1 SQVTM, CDR2 ANQGSEA. The CDR3 is CSADRDAGELFF. CDR3 in DNA: TGCAGCGCGGACAGGGATGCCGGGGAGCTGTTTTTT.

The chain carries TRBV6-2 or TRBV6-3 and TRBJ2-7; D call uncertain. V gave up 4 bases and J gave up 4 bases, with 8 bases separating them. CDR1 is MNHEY and CDR2 is SVGEGT in the germline V gene. This CDR3 is built from 12 residues. The CDR3 is CASSSSGYEQYF. The CDR3 DNA reads TGTGCCAGCAGTTCCTCCGGGTACGAGCAGTACTTC.

The chain is built from TRBV20-1 and TRBJ1-1; TRBD1 agrees at 10 bases. The V gene's germline CDR1 is DFQATT and CDR2 SNEGSKA (reference sequence). The CDR3 covers 15 residues. Losses at the gene ends were 2 bases for V and 3 bases for J; bases not matched to a gene: 6. The CDR3 here is CSARPDRGQDTEAFF. Written as DNA, the CDR3 is TGCAGTGCTAGACCAGACAGGGGGCAGGACACTGAAGCTTTCTTT.

This clonotype was detected a few times. This rearrangement joins TRBV7-2 to TRBJ1-2; D remains unclear. V was shortened by 5 bases and J by 0 bases, with 13 bases between the two germline ends. The CDR3 has 15 amino acids. The germline CDR1 and CDR2 sequences are SGHTA and FQGNSA. Written as DNA, the CDR3 is TGTGCCAGCAGCCAGCGTGCCAGAGCTAACTATGGCTACACCTTC. It encodes CASSQRARANYGYTF.

This clonotype was detected ten times or more. The genes are TRBV7-2 and TRBJ2-5, with unresolved D. The germline V and J ends were trimmed by 5 bases and 4 bases, with 5 bases remaining between them. CDR1 SGHTA and CDR2 FQGNSA come from the germline V gene. This CDR3 is built from 11 residues. In DNA form, the CDR3 reads TGTGCCAGCAGCCCCGGAGAGACCCAGTACTTC. This gives the protein CASSPGETQYF.

This clonotype was recorded at least ten times. Germline is not matched at one junction end, which may reflect a read error. V gene TRBV27 combines with J gene TRBJ2-2, with 10 bases identical to TRBD1. Germline V gene lookup returns CDR1 MNHEY and CDR2 SMNVEV (reference sequence). The CDR3 loop spans 17 amino acids. The CDR3 nucleotides read TGTGCCAGCAGTCTATCGGGACAGGGGAAGAACACCGGGGAGCTGTTTTTT. Amino acids: CASSLSGQGKNTGELFF.

This clonotype has only a few counts. The chain employs TRBV4-1 and TRBJ2-1; tentative D call: TRBD1 (6 bases). This CDR3 has 14 residues. V lost 1 base and J lost 4, with 8 bases in between. Germline CDR1 MGHRA, CDR2 YSYEKL. The CDR3 region has the DNA TGCGCCAGCAGCCAAGGGGGGACATACAATGAGCAGTTCTTC. Protein product: CASSQGGTYNEQFF.

The V gene is TRBV7-9, the J gene TRBJ1-1; 9 bases map to TRBD1. The CDR3 runs 15 residues. The germline CDR1 and CDR2 sequences are SEHNR and FQNEAQ (reference sequence). V lost 4 bases, J lost 8 bases, and 11 bases stayed unmatched. CDR3 loop: CASSYAGTGNLEAFF. In DNA form, the CDR3 reads TGTGCCAGCAGCTATGCCGGGACAGGGAACCTAGAAGCTTTCTTT.

The rearrangement links TRBV20-1 to TRBJ2-2, with D possibly being TRBD2 (5 bases). Germline V lookup: CDR1 DFQATT, CDR2 SNEGSKA (reference sequence). The V and J ends lost 3 bases and 4 bases respectively, with 15 bases between them. This CDR3 comprises 15 residues. The chain's CDR3 is CSASSASWRTGELFF. For the CDR3, the DNA is TGCAGTGCTAGTTCGGCTAGCTGGCGCACCGGGGAGCTGTTTTTT.

This clonotype was picked up a small number of times. The chain couples TRBV11-2 to TRBJ2-5; 10 bases map to TRBD2. The V gene's germline CDR1 is SGHAT and CDR2 FQNNGV. Trimming cost V 1 base and J 5 bases; bases outside gene matches: 10. The CDR3 loop spans 17 amino acids. The CDR3 reads CASSLARLAGLGETQYF. CDR3 nucleotides: TGTGCCAGCAGCTTAGCCCGACTAGCGGGTCTTGGGGAGACCCAGTACTTC.

This clonotype was observed many times. The chain joins TRBV9 to TRBJ2-6; D gene uncertain. V lost 2 bases and J 1 base, leaving 7 bases between the germline ends. The germline V gene has CDR1 SGDLS and CDR2 YYNGEE. This CDR3 has 15 residues. Written as DNA, the CDR3 is TGTGCCAGCAGCGTGTGGGGTTCTGGGGCCAACGTCCTGACTTTC. Its protein is CASSVWGSGANVLTF.

This clonotype was found a few times. This sequence joins TRBV4-3 and TRBJ2-7; TRBD1 matches 11 bases. This CDR3 region has 16 residues. In germline, CDR1 is LGHNA, CDR2 YSLEER. The V and J ends lost 0 bases and 3 bases, in that order; junction bases with no gene match: 4. DNA of the CDR3: TGCGCCAGCAGCCAAGAATACGGGACAGGGGGCTACGAGCAGTACTTC. This translates into CASSQEYGTGGYEQYF.

This clonotype was observed a few times. The chain has TRBV11-2 and TRBJ2-3; no clear D. The CDR3 spans 13 residues. Trimming removed 1 base from V and 6 bases from J, with 8 bases in between. CDR1 and CDR2 from the germline V gene are SGHAT and FQNNGV. CDR3 nucleotide sequence: TGTGCCAGCAGCTTAGTGATTGGGGATACGCAGTATTTT. Translating it yields CASSLVIGDTQYF.

The sample holds a few counts of this clonotype. This rearrangement joins TRBV6-5 to TRBJ2-3; TRBD1 is a possible D gene (6 bases). The CDR3 consists of 16 residues. From germline, CDR1 is MNHEY and CDR2 SVGAGI. The ends were cut back, 6 bases at V and 4 bases at J, with 20 bases in the middle. CDR3 in DNA: TGTGCCAGCAGCCGACAAGGGACACTTAAGTCAGATACGCAGTATTTT. Its translation: CASSRQGTLKSDTQYF.

This clonotype has a count of ten or more. The V gene is TRBV6-2 or TRBV6-3, the J gene TRBJ2-7; 7 bases fit TRBD1. CDR1 and CDR2 (germline): MNHEY, SVGEGT. This CDR3 is 13 amino acids long. Trimming cost V 4 bases and J 4 bases; bases outside gene matches: 4. The CDR3 bases are TGTGCCAGCAGTTTCAGACAGGGATACGAGCAGTACGTC. As protein: CASSFRQGYEQYV.

Notes on this clonotype: This may arise from a read error, as a much more abundant clone is one base away. The chain employs TRBV7-2 and TRBJ2-1; 7 nucleotides align to TRBD2. Germline loops: CDR1 SGHTA, CDR2 FQGNSA. V was pared by 5 bases and J by 11 bases, with 21 bases of the junction left unmatched. The CDR3 is made up of 17 amino acids. In DNA, the CDR3 is TGTGCCAGCAGCGCCAGGCCCGCGGGGGTCCTCCTAAGTAAGCAGTTCTTC. It translates to CASSARPAGVLLSKQFF.

This clonotype was seen many times. The chain uses TRBV6-2 or TRBV6-3 and TRBJ2-2; D is unclear. V was shortened by 7 bases and J by 0 bases, with 0 bases between the two germline ends. There are 11 residues in the CDR3. The V gene's germline CDR1 is MNHEY and CDR2 SVGEGT. The CDR3 loop is CASTNTGELFF. Here the CDR3 DNA reads TGTGCCAGCACGAACACCGGGGAGCTGTTTTTT.

The V and J genes are TRBV3-1 and TRBJ1-1; D perhaps matches TRBD1 (5 bases). Germline CDR1 and CDR2: LGHDT and YNNKEL (reference sequence). The CDR3 loop spans 16 amino acids. The V end lost 6 bases, the J end lost 5 bases, and 22 bases lay between the germline ends. For the CDR3, the DNA is TGTGCCAGCAGTAACCAAGGGACGGGAATGAGGACTGAAGCTTTCTTT. It yields the protein CASSNQGTGMRTEAFF.

This clonotype has only a few counts. The chain joins TRBV6-2 or TRBV6-3 to TRBJ1-4, with D hard to call. CDR1 is MNHEY and CDR2 is SVGEGT in the germline V gene. Between the trimmed V and J ends, which lost 0 bases and 8 bases, there was a span of 16 bases. The CDR3 is 16 residues long. CDR3 in amino acids: CASSYSRERMEEKLFF. The CDR3 bases are TGTGCCAGCAGTTACTCAAGAGAGAGGATGGAGGAAAAACTGTTTTTT.

The V call is TRBV5-1, the J call TRBJ2-1; D possibly corresponds to TRBD1 (6 bases). The germline gives CDR1 SGHRS, CDR2 YFSETQ. The CDR3 is 15 amino acids. The ends were cut back, 2 bases at V and 2 bases at J, with 11 bases in the middle. In DNA, the CDR3 is TGCGCCAGCAGCTTCCAGGGGAGTACCTACAATGAGCAGTTCTTC. This gives the protein CASSFQGSTYNEQFF.